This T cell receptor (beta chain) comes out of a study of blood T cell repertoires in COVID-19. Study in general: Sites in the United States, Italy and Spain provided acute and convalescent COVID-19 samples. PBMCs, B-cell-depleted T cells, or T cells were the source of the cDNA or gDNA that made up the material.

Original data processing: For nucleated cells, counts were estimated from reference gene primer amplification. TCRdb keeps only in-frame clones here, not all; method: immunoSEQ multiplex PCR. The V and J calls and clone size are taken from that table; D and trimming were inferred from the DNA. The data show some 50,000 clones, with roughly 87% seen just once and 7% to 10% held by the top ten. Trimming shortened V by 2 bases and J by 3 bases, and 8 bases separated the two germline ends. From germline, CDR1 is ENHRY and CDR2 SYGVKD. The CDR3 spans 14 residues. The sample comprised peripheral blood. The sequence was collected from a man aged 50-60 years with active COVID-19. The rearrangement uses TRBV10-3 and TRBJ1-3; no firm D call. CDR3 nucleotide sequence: TGTGCCATCAGTGAGGAGGGCTTTGGAAACACCATATATTTT. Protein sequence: CAISEEGFGNTIYF.